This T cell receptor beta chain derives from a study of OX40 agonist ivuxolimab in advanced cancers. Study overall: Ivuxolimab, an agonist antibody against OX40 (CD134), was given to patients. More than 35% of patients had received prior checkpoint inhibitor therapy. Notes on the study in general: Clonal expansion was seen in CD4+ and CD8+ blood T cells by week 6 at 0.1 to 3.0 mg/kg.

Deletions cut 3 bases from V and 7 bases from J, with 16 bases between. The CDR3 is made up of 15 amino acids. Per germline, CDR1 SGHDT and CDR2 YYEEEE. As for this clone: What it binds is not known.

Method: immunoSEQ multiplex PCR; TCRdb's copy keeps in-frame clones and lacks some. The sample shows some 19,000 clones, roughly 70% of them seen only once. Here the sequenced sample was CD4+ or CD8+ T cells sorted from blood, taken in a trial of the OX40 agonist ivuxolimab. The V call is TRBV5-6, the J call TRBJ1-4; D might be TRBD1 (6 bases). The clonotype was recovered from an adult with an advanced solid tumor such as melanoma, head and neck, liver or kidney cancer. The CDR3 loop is CASSSEGRGPEKLFF. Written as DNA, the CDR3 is TGTGCCAGCAGCTCGGAGGGCCGGGGGCCTGAAAAACTGTTTTTT.